By share of the sample, the clone carrying this T cell receptor beta chain is medium-sized. Its antigen is unidentified. Trimming took 4 bases from V and 5 from J, leaving 17 bases between them. The length of the CDR3 is 15 residues. The germline V gene has CDR1 SGHNT and CDR2 YYREEE (reference sequence). Unexposed donor CD4+ T cells date from about 2011-2019, before the COVID-19 pandemic. The cells were cultured for about 10 days before CD4+ T cells were isolated. TCRdb's copy holds only in-frame clones and misses some; the assay was immunoSEQ multiplex PCR. Of almost 20,000 clones listed, just under 75% were seen once; the top ten hold 20% to 25%. This sample is part of a study of CD4 T cells in relation to SARS-CoV-2 and coronaviruses.

The chain carries TRBV5-4 and TRBJ2-3; possible D gene TRBD2, 6 bases. This clonotype originated in a human donor in good health. The sequenced material came from CD4+ T cells from PBMCs, cultured in vitro. The CDR3 here is CASSQPGSLKDTQYF. In DNA form, the CDR3 reads TGTGCCAGCAGCCAACCCGGGAGCCTTAAAGATACGCAGTATTTT.